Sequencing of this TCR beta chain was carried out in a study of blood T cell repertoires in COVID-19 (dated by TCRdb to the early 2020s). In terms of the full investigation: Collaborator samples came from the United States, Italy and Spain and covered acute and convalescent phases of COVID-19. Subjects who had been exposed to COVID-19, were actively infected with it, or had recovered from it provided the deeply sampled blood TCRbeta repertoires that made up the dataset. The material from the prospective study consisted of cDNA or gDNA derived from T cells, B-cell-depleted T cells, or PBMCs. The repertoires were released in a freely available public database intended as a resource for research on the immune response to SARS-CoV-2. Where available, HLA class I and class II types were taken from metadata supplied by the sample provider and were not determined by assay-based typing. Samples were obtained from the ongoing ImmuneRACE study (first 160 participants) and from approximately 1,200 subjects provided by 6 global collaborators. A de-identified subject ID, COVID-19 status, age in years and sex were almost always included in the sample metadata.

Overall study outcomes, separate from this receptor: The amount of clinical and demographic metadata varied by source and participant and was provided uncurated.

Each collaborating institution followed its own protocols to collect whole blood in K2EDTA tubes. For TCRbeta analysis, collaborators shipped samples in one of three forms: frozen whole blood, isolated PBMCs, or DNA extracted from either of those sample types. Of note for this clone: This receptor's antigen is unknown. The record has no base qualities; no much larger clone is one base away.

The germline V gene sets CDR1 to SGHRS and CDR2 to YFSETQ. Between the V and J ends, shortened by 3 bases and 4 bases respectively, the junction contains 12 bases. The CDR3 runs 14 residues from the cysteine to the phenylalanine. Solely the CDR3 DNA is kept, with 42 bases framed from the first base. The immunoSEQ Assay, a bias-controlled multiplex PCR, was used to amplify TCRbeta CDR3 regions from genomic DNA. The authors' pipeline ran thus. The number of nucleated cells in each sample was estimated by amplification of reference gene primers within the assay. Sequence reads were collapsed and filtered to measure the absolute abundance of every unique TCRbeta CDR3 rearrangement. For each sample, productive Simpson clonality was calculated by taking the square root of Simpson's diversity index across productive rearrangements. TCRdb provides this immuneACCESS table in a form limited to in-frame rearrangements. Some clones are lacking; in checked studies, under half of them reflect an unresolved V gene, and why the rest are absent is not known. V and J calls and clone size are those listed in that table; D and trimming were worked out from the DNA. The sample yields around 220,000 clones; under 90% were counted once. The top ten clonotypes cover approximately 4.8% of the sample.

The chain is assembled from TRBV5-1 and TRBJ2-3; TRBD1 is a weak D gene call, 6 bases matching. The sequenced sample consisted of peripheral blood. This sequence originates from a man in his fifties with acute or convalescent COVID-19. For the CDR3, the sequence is CASSSGQRADTQYF. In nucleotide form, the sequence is TGCGCCAGCAGCTCCGGACAGAGGGCAGATACGCAGTATTTT.